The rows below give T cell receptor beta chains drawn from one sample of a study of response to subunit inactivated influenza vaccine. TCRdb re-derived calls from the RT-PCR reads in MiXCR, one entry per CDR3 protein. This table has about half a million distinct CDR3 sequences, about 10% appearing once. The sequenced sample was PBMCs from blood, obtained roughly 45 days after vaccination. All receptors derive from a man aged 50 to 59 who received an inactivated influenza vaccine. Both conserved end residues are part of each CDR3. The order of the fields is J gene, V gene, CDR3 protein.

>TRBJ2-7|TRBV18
CASSPRTGSSQEQYF
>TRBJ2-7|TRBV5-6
CASSYNPLGRGTSYEQYF
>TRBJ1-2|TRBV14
CASSQNTGLGYTF
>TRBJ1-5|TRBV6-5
CASSYSVYSNQPQHF
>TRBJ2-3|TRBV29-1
CSVVWMIRDTQYF
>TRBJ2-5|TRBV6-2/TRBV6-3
CASSYTPQTQYF
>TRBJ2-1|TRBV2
CAIRGSYNEQFF
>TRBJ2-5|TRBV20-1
CSAPGRDYTQVTQYF
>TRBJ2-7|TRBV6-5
CASSYSSSGSVSYEQYF
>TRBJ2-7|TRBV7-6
CASIISVGFGSYEQYF
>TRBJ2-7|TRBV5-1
CASSLRWPYEQYF
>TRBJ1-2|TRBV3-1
CASSQDRLYGYTF
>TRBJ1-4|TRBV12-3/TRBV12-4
CASSWFGQGLPNEKLFF
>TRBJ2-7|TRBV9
CASSVAPSGISYEQYF
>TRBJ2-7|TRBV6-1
CASSRGGTGLDEQYF
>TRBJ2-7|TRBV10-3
CAIGESIYEQYF
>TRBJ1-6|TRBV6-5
CASSYATGGAYYNSPLHF
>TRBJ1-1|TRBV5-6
CASSPLGQPEAFF
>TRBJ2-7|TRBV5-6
CASGRDGTYEQYF
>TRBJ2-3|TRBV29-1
CSVEGAGALNTQYF
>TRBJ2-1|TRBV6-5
CASSYPGLAGSGEQFF
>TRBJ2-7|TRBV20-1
CSASGTGSYEQYF
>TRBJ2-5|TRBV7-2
CASSFPGRQETQYF
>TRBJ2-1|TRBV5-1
CASSLGGFDEQFF
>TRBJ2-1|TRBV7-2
CASNNRGLTNEQFF
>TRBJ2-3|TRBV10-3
CAISLAGGTDTQYF
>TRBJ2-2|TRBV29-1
CSVDPASGTGELFF
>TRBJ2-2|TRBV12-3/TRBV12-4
CASTGGTSGLAGELFF
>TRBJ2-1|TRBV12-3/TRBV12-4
CASSLGHGSYNEQFF
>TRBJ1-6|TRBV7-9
CASSLTGPNSPLHF
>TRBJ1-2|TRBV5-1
CASSLEQYGYTF
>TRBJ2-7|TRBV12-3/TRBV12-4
CASSLALGQGRNEQYF
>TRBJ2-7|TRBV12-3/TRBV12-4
CASSFQLAGPGEQYF
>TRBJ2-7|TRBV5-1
CASSRTSGGSYEQYF
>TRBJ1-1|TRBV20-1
CSARDFSRRPTATEAFF
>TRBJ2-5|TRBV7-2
CASSLGTDRVSAETQYF
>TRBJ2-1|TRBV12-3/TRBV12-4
CASRRLAGGAYNEQFF
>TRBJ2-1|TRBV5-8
CASSLARQQITRGEQFF
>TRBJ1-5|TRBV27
CASSGGGSNQPQHF
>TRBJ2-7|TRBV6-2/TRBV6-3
CASSYWDEQYF
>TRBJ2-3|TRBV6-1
CARTISGGEPTDTQYF
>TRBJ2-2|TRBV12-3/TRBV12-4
CASSLVQGFFWTGELFF
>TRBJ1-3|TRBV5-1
CASSLDEGVGNTIYF
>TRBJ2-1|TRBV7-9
CASSLVQGYEQFF
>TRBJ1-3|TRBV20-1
CSAREGGRGNTIYF
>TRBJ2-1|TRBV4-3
CASSHGLAGGLYNEQFF
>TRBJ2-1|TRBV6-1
CASSMGTSGRNEQFF
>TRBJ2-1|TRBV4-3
CASSPAGLAGNNEQFF